This T cell receptor (beta chain) was documented in a study of blood T cell repertoires in COVID-19. Study-level information: Acute-phase and convalescent COVID-19 samples originated in the United States, Italy and Spain. Sources were T cells, B-cell-depleted T cells, or PBMCs; the material itself was cDNA or gDNA.

Original data processing: Counts of nucleated cells, estimated from reference gene primer amplification, were obtained. Sequencing used immunoSEQ multiplex PCR; TCRdb keeps in-frame clones, though not all of them. Clonal size and the V and J genes are those of that table, whereas D and trimming came from the DNA. This sample has about 81,000 clones, with just over 85% found just once. CDR1 is LGHDT and CDR2 is YNNKEL in the germline V gene (reference sequence). The CDR3 consists of 13 residues. The ends lost 10 bases at V and 7 bases at J; junction bases unmatched: 8. The chain carries TRBV3-1 (or the pseudogene TRBV3-2) and TRBJ2-1; TRBD2 matches 9 bases. This TCR was recovered from a woman of 80 years or more with acute or convalescent COVID-19. The sample taken for sequencing was peripheral blood. The chain's CDR3 is CATQGRGGNEQFF. CDR3 nucleotides: TGTGCCACCCAGGGGCGGGGGGGTAATGAGCAGTTCTTC.